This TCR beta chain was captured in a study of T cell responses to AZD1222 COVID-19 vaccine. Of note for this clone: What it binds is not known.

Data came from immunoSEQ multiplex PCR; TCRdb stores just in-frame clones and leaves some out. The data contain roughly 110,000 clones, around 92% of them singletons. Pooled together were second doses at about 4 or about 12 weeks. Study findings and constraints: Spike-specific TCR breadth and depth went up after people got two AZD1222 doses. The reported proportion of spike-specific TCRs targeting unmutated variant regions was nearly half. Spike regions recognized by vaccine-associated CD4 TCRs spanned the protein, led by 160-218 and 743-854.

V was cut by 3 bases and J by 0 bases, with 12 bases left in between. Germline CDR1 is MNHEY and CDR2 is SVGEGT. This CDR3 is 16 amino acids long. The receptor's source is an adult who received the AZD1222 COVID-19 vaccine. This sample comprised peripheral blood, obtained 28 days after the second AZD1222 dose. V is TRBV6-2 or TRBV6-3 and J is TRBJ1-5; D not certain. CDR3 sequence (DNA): TGTGCCAGCAGTTATGTTGGTCTCCTTAGCAATCAGCCCCAGCATTTT. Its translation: CASSYVGLLSNQPQHF.